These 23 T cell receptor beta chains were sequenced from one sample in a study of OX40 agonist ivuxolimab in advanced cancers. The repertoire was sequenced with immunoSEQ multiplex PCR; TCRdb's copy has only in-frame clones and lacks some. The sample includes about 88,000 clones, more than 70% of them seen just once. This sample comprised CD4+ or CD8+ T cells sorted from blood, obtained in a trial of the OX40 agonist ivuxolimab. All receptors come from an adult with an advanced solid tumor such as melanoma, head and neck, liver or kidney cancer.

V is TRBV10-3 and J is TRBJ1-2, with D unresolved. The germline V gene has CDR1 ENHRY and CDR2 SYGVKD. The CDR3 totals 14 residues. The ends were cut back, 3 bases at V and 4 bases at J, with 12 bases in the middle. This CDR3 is CAISDLSGSYGYTF. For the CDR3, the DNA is TGTGCCATCAGTGATTTGAGTGGGAGCTATGGCTACACCTTC.

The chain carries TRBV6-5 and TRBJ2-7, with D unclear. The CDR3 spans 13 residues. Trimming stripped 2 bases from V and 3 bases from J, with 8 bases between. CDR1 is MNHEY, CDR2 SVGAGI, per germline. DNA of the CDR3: TGTGCCAGCAGTTACGGGCCGCACTACGAGCAGTACTTC. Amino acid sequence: CASSYGPHYEQYF.

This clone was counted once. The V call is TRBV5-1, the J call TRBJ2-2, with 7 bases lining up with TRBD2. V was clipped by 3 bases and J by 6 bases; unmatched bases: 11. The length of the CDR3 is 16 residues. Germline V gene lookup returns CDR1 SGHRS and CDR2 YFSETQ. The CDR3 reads CASSSTWTSAAGELFF. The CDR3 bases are TGCGCCAGCAGCTCGACCTGGACTAGTGCTGCCGGGGAGCTGTTTTTT.

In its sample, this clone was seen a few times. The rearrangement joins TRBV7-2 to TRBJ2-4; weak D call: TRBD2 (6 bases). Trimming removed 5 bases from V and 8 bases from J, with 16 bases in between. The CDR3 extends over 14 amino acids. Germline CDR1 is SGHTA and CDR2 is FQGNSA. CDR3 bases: TGTGCCAGCAGCCGGCACGGGGCGGGGTACATTCAGTACTTC. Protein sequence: CASSRHGAGYIQYF.

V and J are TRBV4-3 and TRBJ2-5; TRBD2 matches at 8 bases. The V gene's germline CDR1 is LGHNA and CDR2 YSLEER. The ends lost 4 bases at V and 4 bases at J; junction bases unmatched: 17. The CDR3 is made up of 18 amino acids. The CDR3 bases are TGCGCCAGCAGCCCCCTGAGGGTCAGCGGGAGTGGCGTAGAGACCCAGTACTTC. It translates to CASSPLRVSGSGVETQYF.

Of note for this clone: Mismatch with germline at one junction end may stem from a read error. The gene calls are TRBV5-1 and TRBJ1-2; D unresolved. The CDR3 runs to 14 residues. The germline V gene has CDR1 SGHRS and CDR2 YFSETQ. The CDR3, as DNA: TGCGCTAGCACGGGCGGGCGTGCTGGCTATGGCTACACCTTC. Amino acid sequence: CASTGGRAGYGYTF.

DNA of the CDR3: TGTGCCAGCAGCAAGCGGGGGGGTAACTACGAGCAGTACGTC. This gives the protein CASSKRGGNYEQYV. J is TRBJ2-7 and V is TRBV6-5, with TRBD2 identical over 10 bases. Trimming took 6 bases from V and 3 from J; bases not matched to a gene: 5. Germline V gene lookup returns CDR1 MNHEY and CDR2 SVGAGI. The CDR3 runs 14 residues.

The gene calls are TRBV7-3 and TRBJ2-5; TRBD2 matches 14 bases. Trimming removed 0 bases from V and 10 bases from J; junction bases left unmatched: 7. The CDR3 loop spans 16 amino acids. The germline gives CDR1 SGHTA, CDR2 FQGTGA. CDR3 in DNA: TGTGCCAGCAGCTTAACCCCCGGGACTAGCGGGAGACTCCAGTACTTC. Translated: CASSLTPGTSGRLQYF. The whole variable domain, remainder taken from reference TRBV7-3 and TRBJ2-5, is GAGVSQTPSNKVTEKGKYVELRCDPISGHTALYWYRQSLGQGPEFLIYFQGTGAADDSGLPNDRFFAVRPEGSVSTLKIQRTERGDSAVYLCASSLTPGTSGRLQYFGPGTRLLVL.

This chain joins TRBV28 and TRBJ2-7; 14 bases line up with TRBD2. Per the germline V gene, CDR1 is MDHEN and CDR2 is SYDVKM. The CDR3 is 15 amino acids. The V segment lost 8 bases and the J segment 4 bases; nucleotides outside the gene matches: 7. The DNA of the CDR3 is TGTGCCAGCCTGGGACTAGCGGGAGCAGGGTACGAGCAGTACTTC. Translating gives CASLGLAGAGYEQYF.

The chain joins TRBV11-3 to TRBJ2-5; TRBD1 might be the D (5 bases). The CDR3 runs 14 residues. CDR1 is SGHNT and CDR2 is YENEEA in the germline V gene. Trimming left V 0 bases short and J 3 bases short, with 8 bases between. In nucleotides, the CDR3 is TGTGCCAGCAGCTTAGACCCCAGGGAAGAGACCCAGTACTTC. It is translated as CASSLDPREETQYF.

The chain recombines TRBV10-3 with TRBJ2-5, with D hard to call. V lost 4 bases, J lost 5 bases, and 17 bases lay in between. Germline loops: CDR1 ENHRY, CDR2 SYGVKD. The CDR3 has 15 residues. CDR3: CAISGAGSGLETQYF. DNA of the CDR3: TGTGCCATCAGTGGGGCCGGGTCGGGCTTGGAGACCCAGTACTTC.

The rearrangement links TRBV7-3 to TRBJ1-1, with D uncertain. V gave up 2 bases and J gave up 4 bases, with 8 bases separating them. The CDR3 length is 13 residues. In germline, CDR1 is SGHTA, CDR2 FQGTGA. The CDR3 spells CASSLLAATEAFF. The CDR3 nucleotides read TGTGCCAGCAGCTTACTGGCAGCCACTGAAGCTTTCTTT.

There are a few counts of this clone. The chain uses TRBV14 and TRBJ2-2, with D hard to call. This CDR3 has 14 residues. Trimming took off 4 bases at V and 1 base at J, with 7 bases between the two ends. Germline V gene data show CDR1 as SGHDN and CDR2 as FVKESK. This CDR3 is CASSLYLNTGELFF. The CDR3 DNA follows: TGTGCCAGCAGCCTATATCTGAACACCGGGGAGCTGTTTTTT.

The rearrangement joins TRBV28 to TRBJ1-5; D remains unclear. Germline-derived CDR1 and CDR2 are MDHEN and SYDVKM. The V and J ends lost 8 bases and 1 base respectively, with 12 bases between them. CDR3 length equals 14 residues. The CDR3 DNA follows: TGTGCCAGCGTCCGAGAAATCAGCAATCAGCCCCAGCATTTT. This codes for CASVREISNQPQHF.

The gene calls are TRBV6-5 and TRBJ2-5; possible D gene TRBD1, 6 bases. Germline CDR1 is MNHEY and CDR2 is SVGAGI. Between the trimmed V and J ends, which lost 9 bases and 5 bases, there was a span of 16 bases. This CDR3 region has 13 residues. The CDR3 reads CASNRVRGETQYF. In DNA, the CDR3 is TGTGCCAGTAACAGGGTCCGAGGGGAGACCCAGTACTTC.

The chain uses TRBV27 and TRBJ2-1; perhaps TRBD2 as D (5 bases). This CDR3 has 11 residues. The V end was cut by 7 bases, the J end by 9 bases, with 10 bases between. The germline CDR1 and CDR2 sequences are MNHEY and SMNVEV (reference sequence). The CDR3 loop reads CASTRAGEQFF. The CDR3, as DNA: TGTGCCAGCACCCGCGCGGGTGAGCAGTTCTTC.

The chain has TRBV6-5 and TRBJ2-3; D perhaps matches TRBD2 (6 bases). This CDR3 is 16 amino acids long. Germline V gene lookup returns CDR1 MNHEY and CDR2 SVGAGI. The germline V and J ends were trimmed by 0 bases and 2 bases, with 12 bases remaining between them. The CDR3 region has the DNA TGTGCCAGCAGTTACTCGGGGAGGACCGACACAGATACGCAGTATTTT. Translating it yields CASSYSGRTDTDTQYF.

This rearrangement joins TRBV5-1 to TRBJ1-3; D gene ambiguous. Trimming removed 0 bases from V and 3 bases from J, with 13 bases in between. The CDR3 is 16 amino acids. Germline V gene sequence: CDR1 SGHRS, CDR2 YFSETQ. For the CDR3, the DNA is TGCGCCAGCAGCTTGGAGACGGCCGCTCGTGGAAACACCATATATTTT. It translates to CASSLETAARGNTIYF.

CDR3 nucleotide sequence: TGTGCCAGCAGCTTAACCAGTACTAGCGGGAGGGGTACTGAGCAGTTCTTC. Encoded protein: CASSLTSTSGRGTEQFF. This chain connects TRBV7-3 to TRBJ2-1; TRBD2 matches at 13 bases. This CDR3 is 17 amino acids long. The J segment lost 9 bases and the V segment lost 0 bases, leaving 8 bases of the junction unmatched. Germline V gives CDR1 SGHTA, CDR2 FQGTGA.

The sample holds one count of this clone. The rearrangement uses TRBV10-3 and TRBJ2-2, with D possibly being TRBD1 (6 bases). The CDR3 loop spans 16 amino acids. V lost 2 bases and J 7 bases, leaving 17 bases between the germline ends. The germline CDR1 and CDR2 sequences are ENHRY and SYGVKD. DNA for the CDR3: TGTGCCATCAGTGAGCCAGCTGGGACAAGGAACGGGGAGCTGTTTTTT. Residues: CAISEPAGTRNGELFF.

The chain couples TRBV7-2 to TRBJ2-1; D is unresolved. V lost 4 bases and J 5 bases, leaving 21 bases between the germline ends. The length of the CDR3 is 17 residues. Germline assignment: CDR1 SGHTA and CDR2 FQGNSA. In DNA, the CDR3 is TGTGCCAGCAGCTCGGCCCTTGGGTGGGCTCACGACAATGAGCAGTTCTTC. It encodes CASSSALGWAHDNEQFF.

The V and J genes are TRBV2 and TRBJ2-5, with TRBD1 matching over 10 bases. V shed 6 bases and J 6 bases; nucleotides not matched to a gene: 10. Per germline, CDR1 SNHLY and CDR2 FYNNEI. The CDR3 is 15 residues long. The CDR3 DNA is TGTGCCAGCAGCCCGGGACAGGGGTTTTTTCAGACCCAGTACTTC. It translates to CASSPGQGFFQTQYF.

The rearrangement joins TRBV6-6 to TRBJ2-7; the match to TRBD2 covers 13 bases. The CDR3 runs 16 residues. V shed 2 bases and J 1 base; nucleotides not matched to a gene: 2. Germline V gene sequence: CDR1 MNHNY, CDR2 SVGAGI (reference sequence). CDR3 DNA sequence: TGTGCCAGCAGTTACAGACTAGCGGGGGGATCCTACGAGCAGTACGTC. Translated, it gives CASSYRLAGGSYEQYV.